A selection of T cell receptor beta chains follows, all from one sample in a study of identical twins. Each CDR3 protein gets one entry after TCRdb re-called the 5' RACE reads with MiXCR. Among approximately 890,000 distinct CDR3 sequences listed, 9% to 15% were seen once. The same data also contributed to another study, on yellow fever vaccine responses in identical twins.

What was sequenced was PBMCs. These receptors were taken from a woman aged 18-29 years in good health. Both conserved end residues are part of each CDR3. A D gene is named only where the DNA matches it firmly. Expanded clones get a size class; other rows say once, few or many, or leave the size out.

clone size: many; V gene: TRBV20-1; J gene: TRBJ1-1; D gene: .; CDR3 length: 11; CDR3 DNA: TGCAGTGCCACAGAGAACACTGAAGCTTTCTTT; CDR3 protein: CSATENTEAFF
clone size: .; V gene: TRBV20-1; J gene: TRBJ1-1; D gene: .; CDR3 length: 15; CDR3 DNA: TGCAGTGCTAGCCTATTGGGTGGGGCAACCACTGAAGCTTTCTTT; CDR3 protein: CSASLLGGATTEAFF
clone size: few; V gene: TRBV2; J gene: TRBJ2-1; D gene: .; CDR3 length: 13; CDR3 DNA: TGTGCCAGCAGCTCTTCCTACCTCTCTGAGCAGTTCTTC; CDR3 protein: CASSSSYLSEQFF
clone size: few; V gene: TRBV6-1; J gene: TRBJ2-1; D gene: TRBD2; CDR3 length: 14; CDR3 DNA: TGTGCCAGCGCCCATGGGACTAGCGGGGCGGAGCAGTTCTTC; CDR3 protein: CASAHGTSGAEQFF
clone size: many; V gene: TRBV12-3/TRBV12-4; J gene: TRBJ2-1; D gene: .; CDR3 length: 14; CDR3 DNA: TGTGCCAGCAGTTTAACTAGCCCAAACAATGAGCAGTTCTTC; CDR3 protein: CASSLTSPNNEQFF
clone size: few; V gene: TRBV6-1; J gene: TRBJ2-5; D gene: TRBD2; CDR3 length: 14; CDR3 DNA: TGTGCCAGCAGGGCGGCGGGGGTCATAGAGACCCAGTACTTC; CDR3 protein: CASRAAGVIETQYF
clone size: .; V gene: TRBV6-1; J gene: TRBJ1-6; D gene: .; CDR3 length: 15; CDR3 DNA: TGTGCCAGCAGTGTGCGGGGAGGGGGGGTCTCACCCCTCCACTTT; CDR3 protein: CASSVRGGGVSPLHF
clone size: .; V gene: TRBV10-3; J gene: TRBJ2-2; D gene: TRBD1; CDR3 length: 16; CDR3 DNA: TGTGCCATCAGTGAGGGGACAGGGGGGAACACCGGGGAGCTGTTTTTT; CDR3 protein: CAISEGTGGNTGELFF
clone size: many; V gene: TRBV24-1; J gene: TRBJ1-1; D gene: .; CDR3 length: 16; CDR3 DNA: TGTGCCACCGGGAACCCAGGGGCCGCTTTGAACACTGAAGCTTTCTTT; CDR3 protein: CATGNPGAALNTEAFF
clone size: .; V gene: TRBV7-9; J gene: TRBJ2-1; D gene: TRBD2; CDR3 length: 16; CDR3 DNA: TGTGCCAGCAGCCCGAGACTAGCGGGAGAAAACAATGAGCAGTTCTTC; CDR3 protein: CASSPRLAGENNEQFF
clone size: .; V gene: TRBV6-4; J gene: TRBJ2-2; D gene: TRBD1; CDR3 length: 14; CDR3 DNA: TGTGCCAGCAGCCCCGGACAGGGTGGCGGGGAGCTGTTTTTT; CDR3 protein: CASSPGQGGGELFF
clone size: .; V gene: TRBV11-2; J gene: TRBJ2-2; D gene: .; CDR3 length: 14; CDR3 DNA: TGTGCCAGCAGCTTCAGGGGAGTCACCGGGGAGCTGTTTTTT; CDR3 protein: CASSFRGVTGELFF
clone size: many; V gene: TRBV29-1; J gene: TRBJ2-7; D gene: TRBD2; CDR3 length: 15; CDR3 DNA: TGCAGCGTTGAAGGGGAGGGCCCTGGGTATGTCGAGCAGTACTTC; CDR3 protein: CSVEGEGPGYVEQYF
clone size: few; V gene: TRBV12-5; J gene: TRBJ2-7; D gene: .; CDR3 length: 17; CDR3 DNA: TGTGCTAGTGGTTTGGTACTTTGGGCAAGAAGCTCCTACGAGCAGTACTTC; CDR3 protein: CASGLVLWARSSYEQYF
clone size: .; V gene: TRBV4-1; J gene: TRBJ2-1; D gene: .; CDR3 length: 15; CDR3 DNA: TGCGCCAGCAGCCAAGAAAGTGTTGTGGTTCTTGAGCAGTTCTTC; CDR3 protein: CASSQESVVVLEQFF
clone size: few; V gene: TRBV3-1; J gene: TRBJ2-7; D gene: TRBD1; CDR3 length: 14; CDR3 DNA: TGTGCCAGCAGCCAAGTGAGGGGGCCCTACGAGCAGTACTTC; CDR3 protein: CASSQVRGPYEQYF
clone size: many; V gene: TRBV12-3/TRBV12-4; J gene: TRBJ2-5; D gene: .; CDR3 length: 18; CDR3 DNA: TGTGCCAGCAGTGCCGGAGGGAAGGGCAGGGTTAGGAGAGAGACCCAGTACTTC; CDR3 protein: CASSAGGKGRVRRETQYF
clone size: .; V gene: TRBV20-1; J gene: TRBJ2-1; D gene: TRBD2; CDR3 length: 14; CDR3 DNA: TGCAGTGAAGGACTAGCGGGGCTGACCAATGAGCAGTTCTTC; CDR3 protein: CSEGLAGLTNEQFF
clone size: .; V gene: TRBV10-3; J gene: TRBJ2-3; D gene: .; CDR3 length: 13; CDR3 DNA: TGTGCCATCAGTCGGGCCCTCACAGATACGCAGTATTTT; CDR3 protein: CAISRALTDTQYF
clone size: .; V gene: TRBV5-1; J gene: TRBJ2-5; D gene: .; CDR3 length: 15; CDR3 DNA: TGCGCCAGCAGCTTGGCTTTAACGGACCAAGAGACCCAGTACTTC; CDR3 protein: CASSLALTDQETQYF
clone size: few; V gene: TRBV29-1; J gene: TRBJ1-1; D gene: TRBD1; CDR3 length: 13; CDR3 DNA: TGCAGCGTTGAAGTACAGGGGAAGGCTGAAGCTTTCTTT; CDR3 protein: CSVEVQGKAEAFF
clone size: few; V gene: TRBV5-1; J gene: TRBJ2-1; D gene: TRBD2; CDR3 length: 17; CDR3 DNA: TGCGCCAGCAGCCCCATAGCGGGAGGGCCAAGTGCCGTTGAGCAGTTCTTC; CDR3 protein: CASSPIAGGPSAVEQFF
clone size: many; V gene: TRBV12-3/TRBV12-4; J gene: TRBJ1-1; D gene: .; CDR3 length: 13; CDR3 DNA: TGTGCCAGCAGTTTAAGACGGATCACTGAAGCTTTCTTT; CDR3 protein: CASSLRRITEAFF
clone size: many; V gene: TRBV12-3/TRBV12-4; J gene: TRBJ2-2; D gene: .; CDR3 length: 12; CDR3 DNA: TGTGCCAGCAGTCCAACTACCGGGGAGCTGTTTTTT; CDR3 protein: CASSPTTGELFF
clone size: .; V gene: TRBV5-5; J gene: TRBJ1-5; D gene: .; CDR3 length: 15; CDR3 DNA: TGTGCCAGCGCCCTGGGGGGGATAAACAATCAGCCCCAGCATTTT; CDR3 protein: CASALGGINNQPQHF
clone size: many; V gene: TRBV18; J gene: TRBJ2-5; D gene: .; CDR3 length: 13; CDR3 DNA: TGTGCCAGCTCACCCCAGGGTGGTGAGACCCAGTACTTC; CDR3 protein: CASSPQGGETQYF
clone size: few; V gene: TRBV20-1; J gene: TRBJ2-5; D gene: .; CDR3 length: 15; CDR3 DNA: TGCAGTGCCTCAAACTGGGGACCATCCGGGGAGACCCAGTACTTC; CDR3 protein: CSASNWGPSGETQYF
clone size: few; V gene: TRBV2; J gene: TRBJ2-5; D gene: .; CDR3 length: 14; CDR3 DNA: TGTGCCAGCAGTGACTCGGGGTACCAAGAGACCCAGTACTTC; CDR3 protein: CASSDSGYQETQYF
clone size: many; V gene: TRBV3-1; J gene: TRBJ2-1; D gene: .; CDR3 length: 12; CDR3 DNA: TGTGCCAGCAGCCGCTCCTACAATGAGCAGTTCTTC; CDR3 protein: CASSRSYNEQFF
clone size: many; V gene: TRBV12-3/TRBV12-4; J gene: TRBJ2-7; D gene: .; CDR3 length: 13; CDR3 DNA: TGTGCCAGCAGTACTAGCCCCAGGTACGAGCAGTACTTC; CDR3 protein: CASSTSPRYEQYF
clone size: few; V gene: TRBV5-1; J gene: TRBJ1-3; D gene: .; CDR3 length: 15; CDR3 DNA: TGCGCCAGCAGCTTTACCGGGACCCCTGGGGACACCATATATTTT; CDR3 protein: CASSFTGTPGDTIYF
clone size: few; V gene: TRBV29-1; J gene: TRBJ2-3; D gene: .; CDR3 length: 14; CDR3 DNA: TGCAGCGTTGAAACGGGTTTGGGCACAGATACGCAGTATTTT; CDR3 protein: CSVETGLGTDTQYF
clone size: many; V gene: TRBV10-3; J gene: TRBJ2-2; D gene: .; CDR3 length: 15; CDR3 DNA: TGTGCCATCAGCCAGGGACTGGACTACACCGGGGAGCTGTTTTTT; CDR3 protein: CAISQGLDYTGELFF
clone size: many; V gene: TRBV28; J gene: TRBJ2-1; D gene: .; CDR3 length: 13; CDR3 DNA: TGTGCCAGCAGAAAACTAACCCCGGAGGAGGGGTTCTTC; CDR3 protein: CASRKLTPEEGFF
clone size: .; V gene: TRBV11-3; J gene: TRBJ2-3; D gene: TRBD2; CDR3 length: 18; CDR3 DNA: TGTGCCAGCAGCTTAGATTTAGCGGGAGGGCGACGGCCAGATACGCAGTATTTT; CDR3 protein: CASSLDLAGGRRPDTQYF
clone size: few; V gene: TRBV5-1; J gene: TRBJ2-2; D gene: TRBD2; CDR3 length: 16; CDR3 DNA: TGCGCCAGCAGCTCGGGACTAGTCGGGTTCAGCGGGGAGCTGTTTTTT; CDR3 protein: CASSSGLVGFSGELFF
clone size: many; V gene: TRBV3-1; J gene: TRBJ2-2; D gene: .; CDR3 length: 16; CDR3 DNA: TGTGCCAGCAGCCAAGATAGGATCCTAACCACCGGGGAGCTGTTTTTT; CDR3 protein: CASSQDRILTTGELFF
clone size: .; V gene: TRBV2; J gene: TRBJ1-3; D gene: .; CDR3 length: 8; CDR3 DNA: TGTGCCAGCGGTAAGACGGATTTT; CDR3 protein: CASGKTDF
clone size: few; V gene: TRBV25-1; J gene: TRBJ2-2; D gene: .; CDR3 length: 15; CDR3 DNA: TGTGCCAGCGAAGACAGTCATCTCAACACCGGGGAGCTGTTTTTT; CDR3 protein: CASEDSHLNTGELFF
clone size: .; V gene: TRBV6-5; J gene: TRBJ2-4; D gene: .; CDR3 length: 17; CDR3 DNA: TGTGCCAGCAGTTACCGAAGTGGGGGTTCAGCCAAAAACATTCAGTACTTC; CDR3 protein: CASSYRSGGSAKNIQYF
clone size: .; V gene: TRBV12-3/TRBV12-4; J gene: TRBJ1-5; D gene: .; CDR3 length: 13; CDR3 DNA: TGTGCCAGCAGTCCCCGACGGAATCAGCCCCAGCATTTT; CDR3 protein: CASSPRRNQPQHF
clone size: few; V gene: TRBV12-3/TRBV12-4; J gene: TRBJ2-7; D gene: .; CDR3 length: 12; CDR3 DNA: TGTGCCAGCAGAAGGTCCGTAGACGAGCAGTACTTC; CDR3 protein: CASRRSVDEQYF
clone size: few; V gene: TRBV20-1; J gene: TRBJ1-5; D gene: .; CDR3 length: 13; CDR3 DNA: TGCAGTGCCCCGATCCGATCCAATCAGCCCCAGCATTTT; CDR3 protein: CSAPIRSNQPQHF
clone size: many; V gene: TRBV4-1; J gene: TRBJ2-1; D gene: TRBD2; CDR3 length: 17; CDR3 DNA: TGCGCCAGCAGCCAAGATTCAGTCGGCCTAGCGGGAGATGAGCAGTTCTTC; CDR3 protein: CASSQDSVGLAGDEQFF